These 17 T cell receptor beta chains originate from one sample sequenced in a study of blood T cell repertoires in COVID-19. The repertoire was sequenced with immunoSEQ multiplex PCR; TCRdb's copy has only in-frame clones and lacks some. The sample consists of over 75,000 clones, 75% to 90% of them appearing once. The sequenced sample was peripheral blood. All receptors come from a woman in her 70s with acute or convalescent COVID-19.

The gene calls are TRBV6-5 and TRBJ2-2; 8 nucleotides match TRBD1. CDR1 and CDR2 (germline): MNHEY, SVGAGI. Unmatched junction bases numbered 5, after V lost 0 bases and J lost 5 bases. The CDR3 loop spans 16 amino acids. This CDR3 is CASSYSTGVKTGELFF. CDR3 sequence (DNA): TGTGCCAGCAGTTACTCGACAGGGGTAAAAACCGGGGAGCTGTTTTTT.

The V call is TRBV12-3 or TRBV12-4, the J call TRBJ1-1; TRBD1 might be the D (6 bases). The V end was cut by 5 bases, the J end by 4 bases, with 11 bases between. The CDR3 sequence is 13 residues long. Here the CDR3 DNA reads TGTGCCAGCAGTCTCCGGGACACCACTGAAGCTTTCTTT. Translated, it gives CASSLRDTTEAFF.

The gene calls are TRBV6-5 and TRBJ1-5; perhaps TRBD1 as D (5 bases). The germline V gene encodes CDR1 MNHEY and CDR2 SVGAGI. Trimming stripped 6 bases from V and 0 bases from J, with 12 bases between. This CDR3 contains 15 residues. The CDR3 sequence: CASRRQSYSNQPQHF. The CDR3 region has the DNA TGTGCCAGCAGGAGACAGTCCTATAGCAATCAGCCCCAGCATTTT.

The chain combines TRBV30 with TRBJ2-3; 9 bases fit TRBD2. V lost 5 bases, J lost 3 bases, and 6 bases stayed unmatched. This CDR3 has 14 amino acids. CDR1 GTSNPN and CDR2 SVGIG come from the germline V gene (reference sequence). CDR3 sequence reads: CAWRREGQTDTQYF. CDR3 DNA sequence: TGTGCCTGGCGGCGGGAGGGCCAGACAGATACGCAGTATTTT.

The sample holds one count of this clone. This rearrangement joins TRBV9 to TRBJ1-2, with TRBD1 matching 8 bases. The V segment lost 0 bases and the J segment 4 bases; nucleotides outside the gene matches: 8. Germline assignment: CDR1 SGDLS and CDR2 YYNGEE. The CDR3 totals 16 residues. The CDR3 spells CASSVGGTGGFYGYTF. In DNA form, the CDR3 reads TGTGCCAGCAGCGTAGGAGGTACAGGGGGGTTCTATGGCTACACCTTC. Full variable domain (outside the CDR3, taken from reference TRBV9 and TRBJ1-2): DSGVTQTPKHLITATGQRVTLRCSPRSGDLSVYWYQQSLDQGLQFLIQYYNGEERAKGNILERFSAQQFPDLHSELNLSSLELGDSALYFCASSVGGTGGFYGYTFGSGTRLTVV.

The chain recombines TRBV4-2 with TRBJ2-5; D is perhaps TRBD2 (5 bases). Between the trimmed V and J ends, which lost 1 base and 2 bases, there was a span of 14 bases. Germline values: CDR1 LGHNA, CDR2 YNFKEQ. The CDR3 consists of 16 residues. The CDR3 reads CASSQGGRVRQETQYF. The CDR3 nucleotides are TGTGCCAGCAGCCAAGGCGGGCGTGTAAGACAAGAGACCCAGTACTTC.

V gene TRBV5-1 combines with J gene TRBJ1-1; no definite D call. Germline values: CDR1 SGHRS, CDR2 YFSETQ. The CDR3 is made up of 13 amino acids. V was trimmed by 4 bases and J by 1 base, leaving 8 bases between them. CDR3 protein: CASSVRRNTEAFF. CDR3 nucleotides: TGCGCCAGCAGCGTCCGGAGGAACACTGAAGCTTTCTTT.

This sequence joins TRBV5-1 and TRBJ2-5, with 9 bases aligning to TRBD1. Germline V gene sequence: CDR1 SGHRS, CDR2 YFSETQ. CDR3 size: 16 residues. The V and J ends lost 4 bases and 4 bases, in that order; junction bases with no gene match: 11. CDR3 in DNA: TGCGCCAGCAGCACGGGTCCCGGGACAGGGTCAGAGACCCAGTACTTC. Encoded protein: CASSTGPGTGSETQYF.

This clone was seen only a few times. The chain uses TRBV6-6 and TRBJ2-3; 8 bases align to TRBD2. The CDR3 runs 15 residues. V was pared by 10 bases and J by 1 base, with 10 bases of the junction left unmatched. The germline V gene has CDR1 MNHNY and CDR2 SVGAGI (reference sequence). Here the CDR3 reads CATNLSGRGTDTQYF. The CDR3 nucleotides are TGTGCCACCAACTTAAGCGGGAGAGGCACAGATACGCAGTATTTT.

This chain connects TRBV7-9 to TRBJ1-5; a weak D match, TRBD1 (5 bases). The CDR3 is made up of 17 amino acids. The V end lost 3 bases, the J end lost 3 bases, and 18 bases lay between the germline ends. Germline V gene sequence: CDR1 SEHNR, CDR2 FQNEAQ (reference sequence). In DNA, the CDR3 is TGTGCCAGCAGCTTTTCTCCAGCGGGGGAGGTCAATCAGCCCCAGCATTTT. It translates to CASSFSPAGEVNQPQHF.

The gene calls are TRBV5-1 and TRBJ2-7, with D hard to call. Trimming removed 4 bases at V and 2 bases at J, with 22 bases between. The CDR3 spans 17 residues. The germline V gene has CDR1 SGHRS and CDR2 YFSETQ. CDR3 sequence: CASSMAALTSRAYEQYF. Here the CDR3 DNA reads TGCGCCAGCAGCATGGCGGCATTGACCTCCCGGGCCTACGAGCAGTACTTC.

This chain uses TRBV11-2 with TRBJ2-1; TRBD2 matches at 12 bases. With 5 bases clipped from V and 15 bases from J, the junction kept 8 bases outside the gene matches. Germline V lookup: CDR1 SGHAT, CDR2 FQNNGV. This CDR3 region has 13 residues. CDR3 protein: CASSTRLAGVLFF. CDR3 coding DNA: TGTGCCAGCAGCACCAGACTAGCGGGAGTTTTGTTCTTC.

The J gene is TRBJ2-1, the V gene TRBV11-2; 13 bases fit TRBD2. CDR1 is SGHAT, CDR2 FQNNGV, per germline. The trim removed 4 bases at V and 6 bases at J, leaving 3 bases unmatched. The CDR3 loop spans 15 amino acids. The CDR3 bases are TGTGCCAGCAGCTCCGGGACTAGCGGGGCCAATGAGCAGTTCTTC. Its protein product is CASSSGTSGANEQFF.

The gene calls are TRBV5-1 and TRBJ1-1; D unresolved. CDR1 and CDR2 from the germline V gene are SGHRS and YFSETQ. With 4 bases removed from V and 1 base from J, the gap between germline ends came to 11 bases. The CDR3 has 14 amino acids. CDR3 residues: CASSPNPGNTEAFF. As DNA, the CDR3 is TGCGCCAGCAGCCCCAACCCAGGGAACACTGAAGCTTTCTTT.

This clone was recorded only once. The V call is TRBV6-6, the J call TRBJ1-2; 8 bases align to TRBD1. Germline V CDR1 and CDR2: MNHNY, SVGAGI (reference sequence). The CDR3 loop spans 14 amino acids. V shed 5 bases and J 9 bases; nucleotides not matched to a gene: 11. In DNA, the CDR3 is TGTGCCAGCAGTGATCAGGACAGGGATATGAGCTACACCTTC. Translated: CASSDQDRDMSYTF.

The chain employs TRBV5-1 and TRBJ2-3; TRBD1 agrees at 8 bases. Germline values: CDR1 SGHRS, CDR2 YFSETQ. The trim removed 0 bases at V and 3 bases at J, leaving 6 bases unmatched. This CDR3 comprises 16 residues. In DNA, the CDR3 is TGCGCCAGCAGCTTGGAGACAGGGGTGAGGACAGATACGCAGTATTTT. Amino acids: CASSLETGVRTDTQYF.

Here the CDR3 DNA reads TGTGCCAGCAGTCCCTACCCCAATGAGCAGTTCTTC. It encodes CASSPYPNEQFF. The rearrangement links TRBV12-3 or TRBV12-4 to TRBJ2-1; D unclear. Between the trimmed V and J ends, which lost 5 bases and 6 bases, there was a span of 8 bases. The CDR3 extends over 12 amino acids.